What follows are 14 T cell receptor beta chains derived from one specimen sequenced in a study of low-dose radiotherapy and immunotherapy resistance in tumors. Stated time point: before trial treatment. Covering alpha and beta chains, TRAV- and TRBV-specific primers were used for the first-strand cDNA. The TCRs were subjected to amplification over about 19 PCR cycles employing a constant-region primer in conjunction with a V-primer adapter. TCRdb re-derived calls from the reads in MiXCR, one entry per CDR3 protein. The table shows tens of thousands of distinct CDR3 sequences, with 20% to 25% occurring only once. This material consisted of PBMCs, taken before treatment. The receptors were sampled from a male donor with prostate cancer.

The V call is TRBV18, the J call TRBJ2-6; possibly TRBD2 for D (5 bases). The CDR3 has 17 amino acids. Germline V CDR1 and CDR2: KGHSH, LQKENI. V shed 6 bases and J shed 0 bases, with 15 bases lying between them. This CDR3 reads CASSPGLAYSGANVLTF. The DNA for the CDR3 is TGTGCCAGCTCGCCGGGATTGGCCTACTCTGGGGCCAACGTCCTGACTTTC.

This clonotype was seen many times. The rearrangement links TRBV6-1 to TRBJ2-4; D is possibly TRBD2 (6 bases). The CDR3 length is 15 residues. With 8 bases removed from V and 0 bases from J, the gap between germline ends came to 14 bases. Germline V gene lookup returns CDR1 MNHNS and CDR2 SASEGT. The CDR3 DNA sequence: TGTGCCAGCCGACCCGGACTATTAGCCAAAAACATTCAGTACTTC. Its protein is CASRPGLLAKNIQYF.

This clonotype was recorded many times. The chain recombines TRBV5-1 with TRBJ2-5; TRBD2 matches at 9 bases. CDR3 length: 15 residues. V trimming: 4 bases; J trimming: 2 bases; junction bases outside the gene matches: 6. CDR1 and CDR2 from the germline V gene are SGHRS and YFSETQ. CDR3 sequence reads: CASSTGLAFQETQYF. In nucleotides, the CDR3 is TGCGCCAGCAGCACGGGACTAGCTTTTCAAGAGACCCAGTACTTC.

This clonotype has ten or more counts. The V call is TRBV28, the J call TRBJ1-4, with a tentative D call TRBD1 (5 bases). V shed 10 bases and J shed 0 bases, with 9 bases lying between them. This CDR3 spans 13 amino acids. Germline V gene lookup returns CDR1 MDHEN and CDR2 SYDVKM. CDR3 sequence: CATGGTTNEKLFF. CDR3 in DNA: TGTGCCACTGGGGGTACAACTAATGAAAAACTGTTTTTT.

This clonotype was recorded many times. This rearrangement joins TRBV3-1 to TRBJ1-2; no firm D call. Trimming cost V 6 bases and J 4 bases, with 12 bases left between them. The CDR3 runs to 13 residues. Germline V CDR1 and CDR2: LGHDT, YNNKEL (reference sequence). The CDR3 region has the DNA TGTGCCAGCAGGGCGGCCGGGCTCTATGGCTACACCTTC. Residues: CASRAAGLYGYTF.

This clonotype was picked up many times. The chain uses TRBV30 and TRBJ1-2; D is ambiguous. The CDR3 runs 13 residues. The germline V gene has CDR1 GTSNPN and CDR2 SVGIG (reference sequence). The V and J ends lost 1 base and 6 bases respectively, with 12 bases between them. This CDR3 is CAWSDPPRDGYTF. CDR3 coding DNA: TGTGCCTGGAGTGATCCCCCGAGGGATGGCTACACCTTC.

The chain joins TRBV5-1 to TRBJ2-2; D not certain. Trimming stripped 1 base from V and 5 bases from J, with 15 bases between. The CDR3 sequence is 16 residues long. CDR1 and CDR2 (germline): SGHRS, YFSETQ. CDR3 sequence (DNA): TGCGCCAGCAGCTTGTTTTATGACAAGAGGACCGGGGAGCTGTTTTTT. It codes for CASSLFYDKRTGELFF.

This clonotype was detected ten times or more. CDR3 residues: CASRTGTLAPLHF. The CDR3 coding sequence is TGTGCCAGTCGAACTGGGACGCTTGCACCCCTCCACTTT. The chain carries TRBV16 and TRBJ1-6, with D perhaps TRBD1 (5 bases). CDR1 is KGHSY, CDR2 FQNENV, per germline. The length of the CDR3 is 13 residues. V was clipped by 9 bases and J by 11 bases, with 17 bases between them.

This clonotype was seen at least ten times. The rearrangement uses TRBV14 and TRBJ2-1, with TRBD2 identical over 7 bases. Per the germline V gene, CDR1 is SGHDN and CDR2 is FVKESK. CDR3 size: 14 residues. V lost 4 bases to trimming and J lost 7 bases; unmatched junction nucleotides: 7. Written as DNA, the CDR3 is TGTGCCAGCAGCCTCTGGGGGGGTAAAAATGAGCAGTTCTTC. Amino acid sequence: CASSLWGGKNEQFF.

The table lists this clonotype with many counts. J is TRBJ2-7 and V is TRBV25-1; TRBD1 or TRBD2 may be the D gene (5 bases each). V was cut by 8 bases and J by 2 bases, with 16 bases left in between. Per the germline V gene, CDR1 is MGHDK and CDR2 is SYGVNS. The length of the CDR3 is 14 residues. CDR3 sequence reads: CASRRDPPAYEQYF. In DNA form, the CDR3 reads TGTGCCAGCCGCAGGGACCCGCCGGCCTACGAGCAGTACTTC.

The V and J genes are TRBV28 and TRBJ2-7; 10 bases are a match to TRBD1. Germline CDR1 MDHEN, CDR2 SYDVKM. The CDR3 has 17 residues. V lost 6 bases to trimming and J lost 5 bases; unmatched junction nucleotides: 16. The CDR3: CASSSTGGGRSVHEQYF. The CDR3 DNA follows: TGTGCCAGCAGCTCGACAGGGGGCGGGCGATCAGTCCACGAGCAGTACTTC.

This chain uses TRBV3-1 with TRBJ2-7; tentatively, D is TRBD2 (6 bases). The CDR3 spans 15 residues. Trimming took off 3 bases at V and 3 bases at J, with 15 bases between the two ends. CDR1 and CDR2 (germline): LGHDT, YNNKEL (reference sequence). This chain's CDR3 is CASSHPHRGIYEQYF. The DNA for the CDR3 is TGTGCCAGCAGCCACCCCCACCGGGGGATCTACGAGCAGTACTTC.

Details on this clonotype: A far larger clone is one nucleotide away, so this likely arose from a read error. The chain has TRBV9 and TRBJ2-2, with D possibly called TRBD1 or TRBD2 (5 bases each). The CDR3 sequence is 15 residues long. Per the germline V gene, CDR1 is SGDLS and CDR2 is YYNGEE. With 4 bases removed from V and 3 bases from J, the gap between germline ends came to 13 bases. The CDR3 nucleotides read TGTGCCAGCAGCCCGGGACGGACGGACACCGGGGAGCTGTTTTTT. Translation: CASSPGRTDTGELFF.

There are many counts of this clonotype. The J gene is TRBJ2-1, the V gene TRBV11-3; 7 nucleotides line up with TRBD2. The V gene's germline CDR1 is SGHNT and CDR2 YENEEA. CDR3 length: 17 amino acids. Trimming at V came to 1 base and at J to 2 bases, leaving 8 bases not matched to a gene. The chain's CDR3 is CASSLGDGLDPYNEQFF. CDR3 bases: TGTGCCAGCAGCTTAGGCGACGGACTAGATCCCTACAATGAGCAGTTCTTC.